Listed here are 14 T cell receptor beta chains from one sample, sequenced in a study of memory CD4+ T cells and cytomegalovirus serostatus. Some clones are missing from TCRdb's copy, which holds only in-frame ones; the method was immunoSEQ multiplex PCR. The table includes roughly 28,000 clones, more than 75% detected once. Single viable CD3+CD4+CD8-CD45RO+ cells were sorted as the memory CD4+ T cells. Input material: memory CD4+ T cells from blood. The origin of the receptors is an adult in good health and CMV-seronegative.

The V gene is TRBV19, the J gene TRBJ2-2; TRBD1 aligns across 8 bases. With 6 bases clipped from V and 5 bases from J, the junction kept 11 bases outside the gene matches. Germline values: CDR1 LNHDA, CDR2 SQIVND (reference sequence). This CDR3 spans 16 amino acids. This CDR3 reads CASRDRDPSRTGELFF. As DNA, the CDR3 is TGTGCCAGTAGGGACAGGGATCCGAGTAGGACCGGGGAGCTGTTTTTT.

This chain connects TRBV6-5 to TRBJ1-3; possibly TRBD1 for D (6 bases). Germline values: CDR1 MNHEY, CDR2 SVGAGI. The V and J ends lost 7 bases and 4 bases respectively, with 14 bases between them. This CDR3 is 14 amino acids long. The CDR3: CASKTGLGGNTIYF. The CDR3 nucleotides read TGTGCCAGCAAAACAGGGTTGGGAGGAAACACCATATATTTT.

The chain employs TRBV7-3 and TRBJ2-7; 7 bases map to TRBD1. CDR1 SGHTA and CDR2 FQGTGA come from the germline V gene. J gave up 0 bases and V 5 bases, and 10 bases lay outside the gene matches. This CDR3 comprises 16 residues. The CDR3 reads CASSPRQGAPSYEQYF. The CDR3 nucleotides are TGTGCCAGCAGCCCCCGACAGGGTGCCCCCTCCTACGAGCAGTACTTC.

J is TRBJ2-7 and V is TRBV29-1; D tentatively fits TRBD1 or TRBD2 (5 bases each). Germline V gene sequence: CDR1 SQVTM, CDR2 ANQGSEA. The V gene lost 0 bases and the J gene lost 9 bases, with 9 bases spanning the gap. The CDR3 contains 11 residues. CDR3 nucleotides: TGCAGCGTTGAAGAGGGTGGGGGGCAGTACTTC. Its protein product is CSVEEGGGQYF.

V gene TRBV4-3 combines with J gene TRBJ2-3; TRBD2 aligns across 10 bases. Germline CDR1 is LGHNA and CDR2 is YSLEER. The CDR3 contains 17 residues. Losses at the gene ends were 0 bases for V and 7 bases for J; bases not matched to a gene: 10. The CDR3 nucleotides are TGCGCCAGCAGCCAAGATCCGGCTAGCGGGGGTAGGAATACGCAGTATTTT. The encoded protein is CASSQDPASGGRNTQYF.

This clone was detected only a few times. The J gene is TRBJ1-3, the V gene TRBV7-2; D is possibly TRBD1 (5 bases). The CDR3 sequence is 16 residues long. Germline V gene lookup returns CDR1 SGHTA and CDR2 FQGNSA. V was cut by 5 bases and J by 0 bases, with 14 bases left in between. CDR3 amino acids: CASSLSGALSGNTIYF. Here the CDR3 DNA reads TGTGCCAGCAGCCTTAGTGGGGCCCTCTCTGGAAACACCATATATTTT.

V gene TRBV29-1 combines with J gene TRBJ2-5; 10 nucleotides line up with TRBD1. The ends lost 7 bases at V and 6 bases at J; junction bases unmatched: 8. CDR3 size: 13 residues. The V gene's germline CDR1 is SQVTM and CDR2 ANQGSEA. CDR3 nucleotide sequence: TGCAGCGCTGAGGGGACAGGGGCGAAGACCCAGTACTTC. It codes for CSAEGTGAKTQYF.

The chain employs TRBV29-1 and TRBJ1-2; 7 positions agree with TRBD1. The CDR3 runs to 13 residues. The J segment lost 4 bases and the V segment lost 5 bases, leaving 7 bases of the junction unmatched. From germline, CDR1 is SQVTM and CDR2 ANQGSEA. The CDR3 loop reads CSVQSGTVYGYTF. The DNA for the CDR3 is TGCAGCGTTCAGTCCGGGACAGTCTATGGCTACACCTTC.

This clone was seen more than once but under ten times. The chain is built from TRBV5-1 and TRBJ1-1, with D perhaps TRBD1 (6 bases). V lost 4 bases, J lost 0 bases, and 10 bases lay in between. The CDR3 is 14 residues long. The V gene's germline CDR1 is SGHRS and CDR2 YFSETQ. CDR3 DNA sequence: TGCGCCAGCAGCACCGGACAGCTGAACACTGAAGCTTTCTTT. This codes for CASSTGQLNTEAFF. The entire variable domain, with the rest obtained from reference TRBV5-1 and TRBJ1-1, is as follows: KAGVTQTPRYLIKTRGQQVTLSCSPISGHRSVSWYQQTPGQGLQFLFEYFSETQRNKGNFPGRFSGRQFSNSRSEMNVSTLELGDSALYLCASSTGQLNTEAFFGQGTRLTVV.

The chain is built from TRBV7-2 and TRBJ2-2, with 7 nucleotides matching TRBD1. This CDR3 region has 16 residues. Germline CDR1 SGHTA, CDR2 FQGNSA. The trim removed 5 bases at V and 1 base at J, leaving 7 bases unmatched. CDR3 DNA: TGTGCCAGCAGCCCGTACAGGGGCGTGAACACCGGGGAGCTGTTTTTT. Encoded protein: CASSPYRGVNTGELFF.

A single count supports this clone. This sequence joins TRBV15 and TRBJ1-2; 10 nucleotides align to TRBD1. This CDR3 has 15 amino acids. The junction had 9 bases not matched to a gene; V was cut back by 3 bases and J by 8 bases. CDR1 is LNHNV, CDR2 YYDKDF, per germline (reference sequence). The CDR3 DNA reads TGTGCCACCAGCAGGGGGGGACAGGGGTCGGGAGGCTACACCTTC. This sequence encodes CATSRGGQGSGGYTF.

The chain links TRBV18 to TRBJ2-7; 8 nucleotides align to TRBD2. The CDR3 is 15 amino acids. CDR1 KGHSH and CDR2 LQKENI come from the germline V gene. The V and J ends lost 4 bases and 5 bases, in that order; junction bases with no gene match: 10. CDR3 residues: CASSLDRPGGDEQYF. In DNA form, the CDR3 reads TGTGCCAGCTCACTTGACCGGCCGGGGGGGGACGAGCAGTACTTC.

This clone occurred a few times. This sequence joins TRBV4-2 and TRBJ1-1, with unresolved D. CDR1 is LGHNA and CDR2 is YNFKEQ in the germline V gene. This CDR3 is 15 amino acids long. Trimming removed 1 base from V and 1 base from J, with 10 bases in between. The CDR3 bases are TGTGCCAGCAGCCAAGTGGGCACCAGGAACACTGAAGCTTTCTTT. Translating gives CASSQVGTRNTEAFF.

The rearrangement uses TRBV6-1 and TRBJ1-5, with 7 bases aligning to TRBD1. The CDR3 consists of 13 residues. Germline V gene sequence: CDR1 MNHNS, CDR2 SASEGT. After removal of 6 bases from V and 7 bases from J, the junction contained 6 bases not matched to a gene. CDR3 residues: CASRSQGGQPQHF. The CDR3 nucleotides read TGTGCCAGCAGAAGCCAGGGGGGCCAGCCCCAGCATTTT.